The 23 T cell receptor beta chains below come from one sample, sequenced in a study of cytomegalovirus exposure and HLA in healthy donors. The study ran its PCR with 60 Vbeta and 13 Jbeta primers. Assay: immunoSEQ multiplex PCR; the TCRdb copy retains only in-frame clones and omits some. The sample carries roughly 110,000 clones, less than 80% recorded once. Material: PBMCs. The origin of the receptors is a man between 25 and 39 years old in good health and CMV-seronegative.

This rearrangement joins TRBV30 to TRBJ1-5; D is perhaps TRBD1 (5 bases). Trimming pared 0 bases from V and 10 bases from J, leaving 16 bases between. The CDR3 is 14 residues long. From germline, CDR1 is GTSNPN and CDR2 SVGIG (reference sequence). The CDR3 loop is CAWSVVQGTEPQHF. CDR3 DNA: TGTGCCTGGAGTGTAGTCCAGGGTACAGAACCCCAGCATTTT.

The J gene is TRBJ1-2, the V gene TRBV2; D is uncertain. This CDR3 comprises 11 residues. Germline assignment: CDR1 SNHLY and CDR2 FYNNEI. V shed 9 bases and J shed 2 bases, with 7 bases lying between them. CDR3 DNA sequence: TGTGCCAGAAACCAGAACTATGGCTACACCTTC. Protein: CARNQNYGYTF. Using reference TRBV2 and TRBJ1-2 for the parts outside the CDR3, the full variable domain is EPEVTQTPSHQVTQMGQEVILRCVPISNHLYFYWYRQILGQKVEFLVSFYNNEISEKSEIFDDQFSVERPDGSNFTLKIRSTKLEDSAMYFCARNQNYGYTFGSGTRLTVV.

This clone came up a few times. The chain couples TRBV4-1 to TRBJ2-5; 9 bases agree with TRBD2. Losses at the gene ends were 4 bases for V and 5 bases for J; bases not matched to a gene: 14. The CDR3 has 17 residues. Germline CDR1 MGHRA, CDR2 YSYEKL. CDR3: CASSLPGGGRAGETQYF. The CDR3, as DNA: TGCGCCAGCAGCCTCCCCGGAGGCGGGAGGGCCGGGGAGACCCAGTACTTC.

The chain employs TRBV4-1 and TRBJ2-1, with TRBD2 matching over 7 bases. This CDR3 is 14 amino acids long. Trimming at V came to 4 bases and at J to 10 bases, leaving 10 bases not matched to a gene. CDR1 is MGHRA and CDR2 is YSYEKL in the germline V gene. The DNA for the CDR3 is TGCGCCAGCAGCCCCGACGGGGGGAGGAGGGAGCAGTTCTTC. This gives the protein CASSPDGGRREQFF.

This rearrangement joins TRBV6-5 to TRBJ1-2; D is unclear. CDR3 length: 12 residues. Trimming left V 6 bases short and J 3 bases short, with 8 bases between. Germline V gene sequence: CDR1 MNHEY, CDR2 SVGAGI. The DNA of the CDR3 is TGTGCCAGCAGAACGGAGTACTATGGCTACACCTTC. Protein: CASRTEYYGYTF.

The J gene is TRBJ2-5, the V gene TRBV29-1; the match to TRBD2 covers 7 bases. Germline CDR1 is SQVTM and CDR2 is ANQGSEA. With 7 bases clipped from V and 4 bases from J, the junction kept 18 bases outside the gene matches. This CDR3 contains 16 residues. CDR3 region: CSGLAGLRGSSETQYF. DNA of the CDR3: TGCAGCGGCCTTGCTGGATTACGCGGGAGTTCAGAGACCCAGTACTTC.

This clone was found once. The genes are TRBV27 and TRBJ1-2; D remains ambiguous. CDR1 and CDR2 from the germline V gene are MNHEY and SMNVEV (reference sequence). This CDR3 has 16 amino acids. The ends were cut back, 5 bases at V and 0 bases at J, with 16 bases in the middle. The CDR3 here is CASSLREQPANYGYTF. CDR3 nucleotides: TGTGCCAGCAGTCTCCGGGAACAGCCAGCTAACTATGGCTACACCTTC.

The V and J genes are TRBV11-3 and TRBJ2-7; possibly TRBD2 for D (5 bases). Germline V gene sequence: CDR1 SGHNT, CDR2 YENEEA. Trimming took 5 bases from V and 5 from J, leaving 16 bases between them. This CDR3 comprises 14 residues. CDR3 amino acids: CASSPNRGSNEQYF. The CDR3 nucleotides are TGTGCCAGCAGCCCTAATCGAGGGTCCAACGAGCAGTACTTC. Full variable domain (missing parts from reference TRBV11-3 and TRBJ2-7): EAGVVQSPRYKIIEKKQPVAFWCNPISGHNTLYWYLQNLGQGPELLIRYENEEAVDDSQLPKDRFSAERLKGVDSTLKIQPAELGDSAVYLCASSPNRGSNEQYFGPGTRLTVT.

The rearrangement links TRBV30 to TRBJ2-4; the D gene is possibly TRBD2 (5 bases). The CDR3 sequence is 15 residues long. Germline CDR1 reads GTSNPN; CDR2 reads SVGIG (reference sequence). V dropped 2 bases and J dropped 10 bases, with 21 bases sitting between them. This CDR3 is CAWSTLDGPRGIQYF. The CDR3 nucleotides read TGTGCCTGGAGTACCCTGGACGGTCCTCGAGGGATTCAGTACTTC.

In this sample, this clone turned up once. The chain recombines TRBV5-1 with TRBJ2-1; a possible D gene is TRBD2 (7 bases). This CDR3 has 13 amino acids. In germline, CDR1 is SGHRS, CDR2 YFSETQ. The V end was cut by 2 bases, the J end by 8 bases, with 11 bases between. CDR3 loop: CASSLGGRDEQFF. The CDR3 nucleotides are TGCGCCAGCAGCTTAGGGGGGAGGGATGAGCAGTTCTTC.

V and J are TRBV19 and TRBJ1-5; 7 bases align to TRBD1. The ends lost 6 bases at V and 1 base at J; junction bases unmatched: 0. Per the germline V gene, CDR1 is LNHDA and CDR2 is SQIVND (reference sequence). The CDR3 is 13 residues long. CDR3 nucleotide sequence: TGTGCCAGTAGGGGACAGAGCAATCAGCCCCAGCATTTT. Translated, it gives CASRGQSNQPQHF.

This clone was found a few times. V usage is TRBV9 and J usage is TRBJ2-5; TRBD1 might be the D (6 bases). The germline V gene has CDR1 SGDLS and CDR2 YYNGEE. The V gene lost 4 bases and the J gene lost 5 bases, with 18 bases spanning the gap. CDR3 length: 15 amino acids. The CDR3 loop reads CASSPGDIRSETQYF. The DNA of the CDR3 is TGTGCCAGCAGCCCAGGGGACATCCGGTCGGAGACCCAGTACTTC.

This chain joins TRBV7-9 and TRBJ2-3; D not resolved. With 5 bases removed from V and 0 bases from J, the gap between germline ends came to 3 bases. The germline V gene has CDR1 SEHNR and CDR2 FQNEAQ (reference sequence). The CDR3 loop spans 12 amino acids. The CDR3 reads CASSESTDTQYF. As DNA, the CDR3 is TGTGCCAGCAGCGAGAGCACAGATACGCAGTATTTT.

The chain carries TRBV6-1 and TRBJ2-7; TRBD2 aligns across 10 bases. This CDR3 is 15 amino acids long. Per germline, CDR1 MNHNS and CDR2 SASEGT. The ends lost 6 bases at V and 12 bases at J; junction bases unmatched: 17. CDR3 sequence reads: CASSPPSSGSQRWYF. The CDR3 bases are TGTGCCAGCAGCCCCCCATCTAGCGGGAGCCAGAGGTGGTACTTC.

This clone was observed a handful of times. This chain joins TRBV11-2 and TRBJ2-7, with 10 bases that match TRBD2. CDR3 length: 15 residues. The V segment lost 5 bases and the J segment 0 bases; nucleotides outside the gene matches: 4. From germline, CDR1 is SGHAT and CDR2 FQNNGV. The CDR3 sequence: CASSLSSGSSYEQYF. In DNA, the CDR3 is TGTGCCAGCAGCCTCTCTAGCGGGAGCTCCTACGAGCAGTACTTC.

The chain uses TRBV7-6 and TRBJ2-5; D might be TRBD1 (7 bases). V was cut by 8 bases and J by 5 bases, with 15 bases left in between. The CDR3 contains 13 residues. Germline CDR1 is SGHVS and CDR2 is FNYEAQ. The CDR3: CASSPTGRETQYF. The DNA of the CDR3 is TGTGCCAGCTCCCCGACAGGGAGGGAGACCCAGTACTTC.

DNA of the CDR3: TGTGCCAGCGTGGAGCGGGTTGTCTCCTACGAGCAGTACTTC. Translation: CASVERVVSYEQYF. The chain combines TRBV2 with TRBJ2-7; TRBD2 is a possible D gene (6 bases). The CDR3 is 14 amino acids. V lost 8 bases and J lost 0, with 14 bases in between. Germline assignment: CDR1 SNHLY and CDR2 FYNNEI.

The chain is built from TRBV6-1 and TRBJ2-2; D remains unclear. This CDR3 has 15 amino acids. Germline V gene sequence: CDR1 MNHNS, CDR2 SASEGT. Trimming shortened V by 4 bases and J by 0 bases, and 9 bases separated the two germline ends. CDR3 bases: TGTGCCAGCAGTGTTATGAGGACGAACACCGGGGAGCTGTTTTTT. This translates into CASSVMRTNTGELFF.

The chain employs TRBV6-1 and TRBJ2-3; 8 nucleotides match TRBD2. Unmatched junction bases numbered 9, after V lost 8 bases and J lost 5 bases. CDR1 is MNHNS and CDR2 is SASEGT in the germline V gene. CDR3 size: 14 residues. The CDR3, as DNA: TGTGCCAGCCCAAGCGGGGGAGTGAGAGATACGCAGTATTTT. This translates into CASPSGGVRDTQYF.

A few counts support this clone. V is TRBV7-3 and J is TRBJ2-7, with TRBD1 identical over 9 bases. J gave up 6 bases and V 6 bases, and 6 bases lay outside the gene matches. There are 13 residues in the CDR3. CDR1 is SGHTA, CDR2 FQGTGA, per germline. This chain's CDR3 is CASRSGTGCEQYF. CDR3 in DNA: TGTGCCAGCAGGTCCGGGACAGGGTGCGAGCAGTACTTC.

As concerns this clone: Relative to the germline gene, one junction end is altered; a read error may explain this. V and J are TRBV30 and TRBJ2-7; D call uncertain. CDR3 length equals 11 residues. Germline CDR1 GTSNPN, CDR2 SVGIG (reference sequence). CDR3 in DNA: TGTGCCTGGGGTGTGAGCTACGAGCAGTACTTC. It specifies CAWGVSYEQYF. The full variable domain, in which reference TRBV30 and TRBJ2-7 provide the parts outside the CDR3, is SQTIHQWPATLVQPVGSPLSLECTVEGTSNPNLYWYRQAAGRGLQLLFYSVGIGQISSEVPQNLSASRPQDRQFILSSKKLLLSDSGFYLCAWGVSYEQYFGPGTRLTVT.

The V gene is TRBV5-1, the J gene TRBJ2-3; perhaps TRBD2 as D (6 bases). The ends were cut back, 3 bases at V and 2 bases at J, with 16 bases in the middle. Germline CDR1 reads SGHRS; CDR2 reads YFSETQ. The CDR3 loop spans 16 amino acids. DNA of the CDR3: TGCGCCAGCAGCTCCCGCCTCGGGGGTCACACAGATACGCAGTATTTT. Protein product: CASSSRLGGHTDTQYF.

This clone was seen once. The V call is TRBV10-2, the J call TRBJ1-6; 9 nucleotides line up with TRBD1. CDR1 WSHSY and CDR2 SAAADI come from the germline V gene. This CDR3 contains 16 residues. Losses at the gene ends were 10 bases for V and 8 bases for J; bases not matched to a gene: 15. In DNA form, the CDR3 reads TGCGCCACCCGAGACCTAGACAGGGGGAAATATTCACCCCTCCACTTT. Amino acid sequence: CATRDLDRGKYSPLHF.